A single T cell receptor (beta chain) is shown here with its context. The antigen is unknown. The entry originates in a study of T-cell reconstitution after alpha-beta-depleted transplantation in children. Per the germline V gene, CDR1 is SGHTA and CDR2 is FQGNSA. Trimming left V 7 bases short and J 5 bases short, with 12 bases between. The CDR3 totals 13 residues. Library preparation (for TCRbeta) was performed with unique molecular identifiers. TCRdb re-called the PCR reads through MiXCR, storing one row per CDR3 protein. This table has hundreds of thousands of distinct CDR3 sequences, 10% to 15% appearing once. General observations from the study: Expanded graft clones numbering several hundred reportedly gave rise to alpha-beta T cells about two months after transplant.

This chain connects TRBV7-2 to TRBJ2-1; D perhaps matches TRBD2 (6 bases). The sequences come from PBMCs, mostly from graft donor cells, collected 360 days after TCRalphabeta/CD19-depleted stem cell transplant. The TCR comes from a male patient aged 10-17 years who had a stem cell transplant for acute myeloid leukemia, so the T cells may come from the graft donor. This CDR3 reads CASTTLANNEQFF. DNA for the CDR3: TGTGCCAGCACCACTCTAGCGAACAATGAGCAGTTCTTC. Full variable domain (missing parts from reference TRBV7-2 and TRBJ2-1): GAGVSQSPSNKVTEKGKDVELRCDPISGHTALYWYRQSLGQGLEFLIYFQGNSAPDKSGLPSDRFSAERTGGSVSTLTIQRTQQEDSAVYLCASTTLANNEQFFGPGTRLTVL.